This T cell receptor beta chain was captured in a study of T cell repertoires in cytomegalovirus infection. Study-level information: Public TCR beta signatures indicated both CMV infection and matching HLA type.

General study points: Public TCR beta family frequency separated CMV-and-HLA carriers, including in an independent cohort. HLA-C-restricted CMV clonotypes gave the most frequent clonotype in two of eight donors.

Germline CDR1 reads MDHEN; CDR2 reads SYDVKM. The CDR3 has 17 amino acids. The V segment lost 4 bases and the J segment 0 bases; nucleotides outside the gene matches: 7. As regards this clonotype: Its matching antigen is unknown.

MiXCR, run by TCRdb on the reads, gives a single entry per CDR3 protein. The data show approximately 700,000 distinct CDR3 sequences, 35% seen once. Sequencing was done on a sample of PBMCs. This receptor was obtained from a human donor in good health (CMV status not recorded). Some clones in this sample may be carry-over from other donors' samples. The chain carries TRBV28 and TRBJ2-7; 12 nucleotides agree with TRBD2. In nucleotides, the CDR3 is TGTGCCAGCAGTTCCCCACTAGCGGGAGGCCTCTCCTACGAGCAGTACTTC. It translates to CASSSPLAGGLSYEQYF.